This T cell receptor beta chain was sequenced in a study of CD8 T cells in ankylosing spondylitis. TCRdb re-called the 5' RACE reads through MiXCR, storing one row per CDR3 protein. The sample contains 250,000 to 350,000 distinct CDR3 sequences, over 15% of which appear only once. Study-wide results and limits: Disease-associated clonotypes exhibited CD8+ identity and were relatively infrequent in peripheral blood. Researchers reportedly found disease-linked clones significantly enriched in matched ankylosing spondylitis synovial fluid.

In its sample, this clonotype was seen a few times. Its specificity is not known. Per the germline V gene, CDR1 is SGHDN and CDR2 is FVKESK. The CDR3 has 18 residues. Trimming took off 2 bases at V and 0 bases at J, with 16 bases between the two ends. This clonotype was sampled from a male donor with ankylosing spondylitis or in good health (not recorded which). The chain links TRBV14 to TRBJ2-2; D ambiguous. The material sequenced was blood, either unsorted or a sorted T cell fraction (not recorded which). The CDR3, as DNA: TGTGCCAGCAGCCAACTCAATACCCGGGTCACGAACACCGGGGAGCTGTTTTTT. It specifies CASSQLNTRVTNTGELFF. Supplemented by reference TRBV14 and TRBJ2-2, the full variable domain reads EAGVTQFPSHSVIEKGQTVTLRCDPISGHDNLYWYRRVMGKEIKFLLHFVKESKQDESGMPNNRFLAERTGGTYSTLKVQPAELEDSGVYFCASSQLNTRVTNTGELFFGEGSRLTVL.